This passage covers 21 T cell receptor beta chains from one sample sequenced in a study of blood T cell repertoires in COVID-19. Data came from immunoSEQ multiplex PCR; TCRdb stores just in-frame clones and leaves some out. Of 200,000 to 250,000 clones detected, 75% to 90% appear once; the ten largest clones hold about 3.5%. The specimen was PBMCs or T cells enriched from blood (not recorded which). Receptors were obtained from a woman between 25 and 40 years old who had been exposed to COVID-19.

V and J are TRBV5-4 and TRBJ1-3; 8 positions agree with TRBD1. In germline, CDR1 is SGHNT, CDR2 YYREEE (reference sequence). The trim removed 4 bases at V and 5 bases at J, leaving 5 bases unmatched. The CDR3 extends over 14 amino acids. CDR3 residues: CASSPGQARNTIYF. CDR3 nucleotides: TGTGCCAGCAGCCCGGGACAGGCAAGAAACACCATATATTTT.

The gene calls are TRBV4-1 and TRBJ2-1; the match to TRBD2 covers 8 bases. V gave up 3 bases and J gave up 8 bases; unmatched junction bases: 15. This CDR3 spans 17 amino acids. Germline V gene data show CDR1 as MGHRA and CDR2 as YSYEKL. CDR3: CASSHVGRRAGDDEQFF. The CDR3 DNA reads TGCGCCAGCAGCCATGTGGGACGGAGAGCGGGAGATGATGAGCAGTTCTTC.

The rearrangement joins TRBV6-5 to TRBJ2-5, with D perhaps TRBD2 (5 bases). Between the trimmed V and J ends, which lost 1 base and 0 bases, there was a span of 9 bases. Germline loops: CDR1 MNHEY, CDR2 SVGAGI. This CDR3 has 15 residues. The DNA for the CDR3 is TGTGCCAGCAGTTACTTCGGGGTTGACCAAGAGACCCAGTACTTC. It codes for CASSYFGVDQETQYF.

The chain links TRBV6-5 to TRBJ1-4; TRBD1 might be the D (5 bases). Germline values: CDR1 MNHEY, CDR2 SVGAGI. The CDR3 is 13 amino acids. V dropped 6 bases and J dropped 4 bases, with 9 bases sitting between them. The CDR3 DNA reads as TGTGCCAGCAGGGCAGGGTTTAATGAAAAACTGTTTTTT. Residues: CASRAGFNEKLFF.

This clone occurred once. The chain recombines TRBV5-1 with TRBJ1-6; D possibly corresponds to TRBD1 (5 bases). The germline V gene encodes CDR1 SGHRS and CDR2 YFSETQ. Trimming pared 2 bases from V and 11 bases from J, leaving 17 bases between. The CDR3 is made up of 15 amino acids. CDR3 coding DNA: TGCGCCAGCAGCTTCACCCAGGGATCGCCGGCACCCCTCCACTTT. Translated: CASSFTQGSPAPLHF.

This chain uses TRBV30 with TRBJ2-3, with 10 bases that match TRBD2. J gave up 4 bases and V 0 bases, and 13 bases lay outside the gene matches. The CDR3 contains 18 residues. The V gene's germline CDR1 is GTSNPN and CDR2 SVGIG (reference sequence). Written as DNA, the CDR3 is TGTGCCTGGAGTGTAGCGGGAGGGCCTTCGATAGGTGCAGATACGCAGTATTTT. Protein product: CAWSVAGGPSIGADTQYF.

The chain joins TRBV30 to TRBJ2-1; perhaps D is TRBD1 or TRBD2 (6 bases each). V lost 5 bases, J lost 0 bases, and 14 bases lay in between. This CDR3 comprises 15 residues. Per germline, CDR1 GTSNPN and CDR2 SVGIG (reference sequence). This CDR3 reads CAWGGTTFSYNEQFF. Here the CDR3 DNA reads TGTGCCTGGGGGGGGACAACCTTCTCCTACAATGAGCAGTTCTTC.

The J gene is TRBJ1-2, the V gene TRBV2; D remains unclear. CDR3 length equals 11 residues. From germline, CDR1 is SNHLY and CDR2 FYNNEI. The DNA for the CDR3 is TGTGCTAGCCGGAGGTTCAATGGCTACACCTTC. It yields the protein CASRRFNGYTF.

V gene TRBV21-1 combines with J gene TRBJ2-2; the D call in the table, TRBD2, was not verified against the DNA. TRBV21-1 is flagged as a pseudogene. The CDR3 loop spans 16 amino acids. CDR3 nucleotides: TGTGCCAGCAGCAAATTGGAGCGGGACCTCACCGGGGAGCTGTTTTTT. Residues: CASSKLERDLTGELFF.

The chain joins TRBV4-1 to TRBJ2-5; D unresolved. CDR3 length equals 13 residues. V shed 0 bases and J shed 7 bases, with 9 bases lying between them. Germline V gene data show CDR1 as MGHRA and CDR2 as YSYEKL. The CDR3 DNA sequence: TGCGCCAGCAGCCAAGATTATCTAGGGACCCAGTACTTC. This gives the protein CASSQDYLGTQYF.

The chain joins TRBV19 to TRBJ1-1, with D maybe TRBD1 (6 bases). This CDR3 has 13 amino acids. V shed 3 bases and J shed 8 bases, with 13 bases lying between them. Germline V gene data show CDR1 as LNHDA and CDR2 as SQIVND (reference sequence). The CDR3 nucleotides read TGTGCCAGTAGTATCCCCGGACAGCTAGAAGCTTTCTTT. This gives the protein CASSIPGQLEAFF.

This clone occurred a few times. The rearrangement uses TRBV2 and TRBJ2-5; perhaps TRBD2 as D (5 bases). This CDR3 is built from 15 residues. Germline CDR1 reads SNHLY; CDR2 reads FYNNEI. V was shortened by 4 bases and J by 4 bases, with 16 bases between the two germline ends. The CDR3 region is CASSGPSGVPETQYF. CDR3 bases: TGTGCCAGCAGTGGGCCCTCCGGGGTCCCAGAGACCCAGTACTTC.

The chain uses TRBV5-1 and TRBJ2-7, with D perhaps TRBD1 (5 bases). With 5 bases removed from V and 1 base from J, the gap between germline ends came to 13 bases. This CDR3 comprises 14 residues. From germline, CDR1 is SGHRS and CDR2 YFSETQ. DNA of the CDR3: TGCGCCAGCAGGGAACGGACACAGTCCTACGAGCAGTACTTC. Residues: CASRERTQSYEQYF.

Here the CDR3 DNA reads TGTGCCAGCAGCCTCAGGGACTTCGGCGGGATAGGGAACACCGGGGAGCTGTTTTTT. Translated, it gives CASSLRDFGGIGNTGELFF. The chain carries TRBV6-4 and TRBJ2-2, with D possibly TRBD2 on 6 matching bases. CDR3 length: 19 amino acids. The ends were cut back, 6 bases at V and 1 base at J, with 24 bases in the middle. Germline CDR1 reads MRHNA; CDR2 reads SNTAGT.

The gene calls are TRBV7-6 and TRBJ1-6, with a tentative D call TRBD1 (6 bases). CDR1 and CDR2 from the germline V gene are SGHVS and FNYEAQ. The V end was cut by 2 bases, the J end by 8 bases, with 19 bases between. This CDR3 region has 17 residues. Written as DNA, the CDR3 is TGTGCCAGCAGCTTATTCCCCGGGGCAGGGGTCGATTCACCCCTCCACTTT. This codes for CASSLFPGAGVDSPLHF.

V and J are TRBV11-2 and TRBJ2-1; the match to TRBD2 covers 10 bases. V trimming: 1 base; J trimming: 5 bases; junction bases outside the gene matches: 5. Germline V gene data show CDR1 as SGHAT and CDR2 as FQNNGV. The CDR3 has 16 residues. This chain's CDR3 is CASSLVGTSVHNEQFF. The CDR3, as DNA: TGTGCCAGCAGCTTAGTCGGGACTAGCGTCCACAATGAGCAGTTCTTC.

The chain links TRBV10-1 to TRBJ2-1, with 13 bases identical to TRBD2. The CDR3 totals 15 residues. CDR1 and CDR2 (germline): WNHNN, SYGVQD (reference sequence). Trimming removed 7 bases from V and 7 bases from J; junction bases left unmatched: 7. The CDR3 loop is CASIPGTSGTNEQFF. The CDR3 nucleotides are TGCGCCAGCATCCCCGGGACTAGCGGGACGAATGAGCAGTTCTTC.

V is TRBV10-3 and J is TRBJ2-1; D is perhaps TRBD2 (6 bases). CDR1 is ENHRY, CDR2 SYGVKD, per germline. CDR3 length: 15 amino acids. V was shortened by 0 bases and J by 3 bases, with 9 bases between the two germline ends. Written as DNA, the CDR3 is TGTGCCATCAGTGAGTCGGGGGGTCTCTACAATGAGCAGTTCTTC. It encodes CAISESGGLYNEQFF.

V gene TRBV5-8 combines with J gene TRBJ1-2, with 7 nucleotides matching TRBD1. After removal of 0 bases from V and 0 bases from J, the junction contained 2 bases not matched to a gene. This CDR3 contains 15 residues. Germline loops: CDR1 SGHTS, CDR2 YDEGEE. The CDR3 DNA follows: TGTGCCAGCAGCTTGGTAGGGGGCACTAACTATGGCTACACCTTC. Translation gives CASSLVGGTNYGYTF. Variable domain in full (rest from reference TRBV5-8 and TRBJ1-2): EAGVTQSPTHLIKTRGQQATLRCSPISGHTSVYWYQQALGLGLQFLLWYDEGEERNRGNFPPRFSGRQFPNYSSELNVNALELEDSALYLCASSLVGGTNYGYTFGSGTRLTVV.

The CDR3 loop reads CASSWGQGSYEQYF. The CDR3 DNA is TGTGCCAGCAGTTGGGGGCAGGGGTCCTACGAGCAGTACTTC. The rearrangement uses TRBV27 and TRBJ2-7; D is perhaps TRBD1 (6 bases). The CDR3 is 14 amino acids. Germline V gene sequence: CDR1 MNHEY, CDR2 SMNVEV (reference sequence). V lost 4 bases to trimming and J lost 1 base, with 11 bases between them.

V gene TRBV18 combines with J gene TRBJ2-7; the match to TRBD2 covers 15 bases. Losses at the gene ends were 3 bases for V and 0 bases for J; bases not matched to a gene: 6. The CDR3 loop spans 18 amino acids. CDR1 is KGHSH and CDR2 is LQKENI in the germline V gene. As DNA, the CDR3 is TGTGCCAGCTCACCCCGCGGGACTAGCGGGAGGAGCTCCTACGAGCAGTACTTC. Its translation is CASSPRGTSGRSSYEQYF.